This TCR beta chain stems from a study of blood T cell repertoires in COVID-19 (dated by TCRdb to 2019 to 2021). Looking at the study overall: Samples from collaborators originated in the United States, Italy and Spain and spanned both the acute and convalescent phases of COVID-19. Subjects who had been exposed to COVID-19, were actively infected with it, or had recovered from it provided the deeply sampled blood TCRbeta repertoires that made up the dataset. The samples were drawn from two sources: the first 160 participants of the ongoing ImmuneRACE study, and fewer than 1,500 subjects contributed by 6 global collaborators. A de-identified subject ID, COVID-19 status, age in years and sex were almost always included in the sample metadata. Where HLA class I and class II types were available, the types were taken from metadata supplied by the sample provider, not from assay-based typing. The material from the prospective study consisted of cDNA or gDNA derived from T cells, B-cell-depleted T cells, or PBMCs. A freely available public database, intended as a resource for researchers studying the immune response to SARS-CoV-2, is where the repertoires were released. General findings and caveats noted by the study authors: Clinical and demographic metadata were provided uncurated, with the amount varying by source and participant.

The CDR3 runs 16 amino acids, cysteine and phenylalanine included. The sequence is cut down to CDR3 DNA, 48 bases in frame from base 1. For this chain, trimming is 2 bases at the V end and 4 bases at the J end, and the number of junction bases without a gene match is 8. According to the germline V gene, CDR1 reads KGHSH and CDR2 reads LQKENI. Concerning this clone itself: Its antigen has not been determined. Base qualities are missing; no much larger clone stands one base away.

Each collaborating institution followed its own protocols to collect whole blood in K2EDTA tubes. For TCRbeta analysis, collaborators shipped samples in one of three forms: frozen whole blood, isolated PBMCs, or DNA extracted from either of those sample types. TCRbeta CDR3 regions were amplified from genomic DNA by means of the immunoSEQ Assay, a bias-controlled multiplex PCR. For the original study's pipeline: Within the assay, amplification of reference gene primers was used to estimate how many nucleated cells each sample contained. Sequence reads were collapsed and filtered to measure the absolute abundance of every unique TCRbeta CDR3 rearrangement. Productive Simpson clonality was computed per sample as the square root of Simpson's diversity index over productive rearrangements. Not all clones reach the TCRdb copy of this immuneACCESS table, which keeps in-frame sequences only. Checked studies attribute under half of the gap to unresolved V genes and leave the rest unexplained. V, J and clone size reflect that table, while D and trimming were determined from the DNA. A total of over 30,000 clones appear in this sample, around 93% of them only once. The ten most abundant clones make up under 7% of the sample.

Sequencing used peripheral blood. The receptor was derived from a human donor in a cohort sampled during active COVID-19. In this chain, TRBV18 is recombined with TRBJ2-3, with 8 middle bases fitting TRBD2. CDR3 loop: CASSPAILAGSDTQYF. The nucleotide sequence reads TGTGCCAGCTCACCAGCGATTCTAGCGGGCTCAGATACGCAGTATTTT.